This TCR beta chain comes out of a study of blood T cell repertoires in COVID-19. Trimming stripped 7 bases from V and 4 bases from J, with 16 bases between. Germline V lookup: CDR1 MNHEY, CDR2 SVGAGI. The CDR3 is made up of 14 amino acids. Original data processing: How many nucleated cells were present was estimated from reference gene primer amplification. The method was immunoSEQ multiplex PCR; TCRdb's version includes in-frame clones alone and lacks a portion of them. V and J calls plus clone size are reproduced from that table; the DNA served to infer D and trimming. There are 20,000 to 25,000 clones in the sample; about 89% occur only once, and 7% to 8% lies in the top ten.

This clonotype was obtained from an older woman with active COVID-19. The chain is built from TRBV6-5 and TRBJ2-5; possibly TRBD2 for D (5 bases). The sequenced material came from peripheral blood. The CDR3 DNA reads as TGTGCCAGCACCAGTGGGCCGGAGGTAGAGACCCAGTACTTC. This sequence encodes CASTSGPEVETQYF.